The sequence of this T cell receptor beta chain was determined in a study of shared clonotypes between healthy human individuals. Overall study: The study used three CD4 naive, three CD4 memory, two CD8 naive and one CD8 memory plate per donor.

The germline V gene encodes CDR1 SEHNR and CDR2 FQNEAQ (reference sequence). V lost 10 bases, J lost 5 bases, and 15 bases lay in between. This CDR3 has 12 amino acids. Sorted-subset replicate PCRs used about 200 ng DNA, around 31,000 T cell genomes. Only in-frame clones appear in the TCRdb table, and some are missing; sequencing was by immunoSEQ multiplex PCR. This sample has 110,000 or so clones, with 65% to 75% found just once. The sequence was collected from a woman in her thirties in good health. The gene calls are TRBV7-9 and TRBJ2-7; no reliable D call. The specimen sequenced was memory CD8+ T cells sorted from blood. Described subset: CD45RO+ cells pooled with CCR7-negative TemRA cells. In nucleotides, the CDR3 is TGTGCCACGCAGTTAGGTTCGAACGAGCAGTACTTC. Translated: CATQLGSNEQYF.